This T cell receptor beta chain was observed in a study of blood T cells in healthy people across ages. The wider study: T cells yielded about one barcoded beta molecule per two cells through template switching.

This CDR3 is built from 17 residues. The germline V and J ends were trimmed by 5 bases and 1 base, with 17 bases remaining between them. Each individual donor underwent a draw of ten milliliters of peripheral blood. For the second PCR, which ran for about 6 to 11 cycles, a sample-barcoded 5' primer and a J-beta primer mix were used. TCRdb re-analysed the 5' RACE reads in MiXCR, keeping a single row per CDR3 protein. The sample lists approximately 1,100,000 distinct CDR3 sequences, under 45% occurring once. This receptor was identified in a woman between 55 and 75 years old in good health. The rearrangement joins TRBV12-3 or TRBV12-4 to TRBJ2-2; the D gene could be TRBD1 or TRBD2 (5 bases each). The specimen was blood. The CDR3 loop reads CASSLGWGFENTGELFF. CDR3 nucleotides: TGTGCCAGCAGTCTCGGCTGGGGGTTCGAGAACACCGGGGAGCTGTTTTTT.